This T cell receptor (beta chain) was captured by sequencing in a study of control samples from healthy donors and cancer patients. V lost 0 bases, J lost 4 bases, and 16 bases lay in between. CDR1 and CDR2 (germline): SGHRS, YFSETQ. The CDR3 covers 16 residues. The data were produced by immunoSEQ multiplex PCR, yet TCRdb's version contains in-frame clones alone and is incomplete. The table includes about 180,000 clones, around 91% detected once. This receptor was identified in a woman aged 45-60 years in good health. The chain couples TRBV5-1 to TRBJ1-1; tentative D call: TRBD1 (6 bases). Sequencing input: blood. The CDR3 sequence is CASSLGPGAGGTEAFF. The CDR3, as DNA: TGCGCCAGCAGCTTGGGTCCGGGGGCCGGGGGCACTGAAGCTTTCTTT.